This T cell receptor beta chain was documented in a study of blood T cell repertoires in COVID-19. Background on the study: The United States, Italy and Spain supplied acute and convalescent COVID-19 samples. Nucleic acid was either cDNA or gDNA, and it came from T cells, B-cell-depleted T cells, or PBMCs.

Residents of about two dozen US areas, aged about 18 to 95 years, made up the participants. Authors' methods: The assay estimated nucleated cells by amplifying reference gene primers. The protocol was immunoSEQ multiplex PCR, while the TCRdb copy is restricted to in-frame clones and leaves out a portion. Clone size and V and J calls were adopted from that table, with D and trimming inferred from the DNA. The table records fewer than 250,000 clones, around 90% of them present only once. V lost 1 base to trimming and J lost 2 bases, with 18 bases between them. The germline CDR1 and CDR2 sequences are SEHNR and FQNEAQ (reference sequence). This CDR3 contains 17 residues.

The gene calls are TRBV7-9 and TRBJ2-7; D possibly corresponds to TRBD1 (6 bases). Sequences were obtained from PBMCs or T cells enriched from blood (not recorded which). The TCR comes from a man under 40 in a cohort exposed to, infected with or recovered from COVID-19 (not recorded which). The CDR3 bases are TGTGCCAGCAGCTTAGAACAGGGATCAGGAACCCCCTACGAGCAGTACTTC. Translated: CASSLEQGSGTPYEQYF.